Below, 2 T cell receptor beta chains from the same sample are listed, as sequenced in a study of human T cells and chemical hapten exposure. TCRdb re-analysed the 5' RACE reads in MiXCR, keeping a single row per CDR3 protein. The table records under 150,000 distinct CDR3 sequences, around 20% of them present only once. Total RNA was isolated from whole blood that had not been fractionated. All receptors derive from a human donor in good health.

At least ten counts were recorded for this clonotype. The chain carries TRBV29-1 and TRBJ2-5; D call uncertain. The length of the CDR3 is 15 residues. The V end was cut by 4 bases, the J end by 2 bases, with 17 bases between. The V gene's germline CDR1 is SQVTM and CDR2 ANQGSEA. The CDR3 loop reads CSVVSPRSGQETQYF. CDR3 nucleotide sequence: TGCAGCGTTGTTTCCCCCCGGAGTGGACAAGAGACCCAGTACTTC.

The chain recombines TRBV28 with TRBJ2-7; possibly TRBD1 or TRBD2 for D (5 bases each). This CDR3 is 14 amino acids long. Germline CDR1 and CDR2: MDHEN and SYDVKM. Deletions cut 5 bases from V and 2 bases from J, with 13 bases between. CDR3 sequence reads: CASSPVWGPYEQYF. The CDR3 DNA reads TGTGCCAGCAGTCCGGTTTGGGGACCCTACGAGCAGTACTTC.